This T cell receptor beta chain was sequenced during a study of T cells in Graves' hyperthyroidism and ophthalmopathy. Template material for amplifying TCR beta CDR3 regions consisted of RNA transcripts. First-round RT-PCR with HTBI primers amplified the TCR CDR3 region. TCRdb reprocessed the multiplex PCR reads via MiXCR and lists one record per CDR3 protein. The data show about half a million distinct CDR3 sequences, with around a quarter seen just once and about 11% held by the top ten. This CDR3 spans 16 amino acids. Germline assignment: CDR1 SGHRS and CDR2 YFSETQ. Researchers barred patients who had uncontrolled infection, other autoimmune disease, pregnancy or lactation. This clonotype was seen at least ten times. The germline gene is not matched at one end of the junction; a read error may be the cause.

The sequenced material came from blood. The V and J genes are TRBV5-1 and TRBJ1-1, with 9 bases lining up with TRBD1. The clonotype originates from a woman in her 30s with Graves' ophthalmopathy. The CDR3 DNA reads as TGCGCCAGCAGCGTAGCAACAGGGGGCGTGAAGACTGAAGCTTTCTTT. Encoded protein: CASSVATGGVKTEAFF.